One sample yielded the 18 T cell receptor beta chains listed below, sequenced in a study of blood T cell repertoires in COVID-19. The protocol was immunoSEQ multiplex PCR, while the TCRdb copy is restricted to in-frame clones and leaves out a portion. The data show about 210,000 clones, around 90% seen once. Sequencing was performed on PBMCs or T cells enriched from blood (not recorded which). These receptors were obtained from a man younger than 35 with acute COVID-19.

The V call is TRBV27, the J call TRBJ2-7, with D possibly being TRBD2 (6 bases). Germline assignment: CDR1 MNHEY and CDR2 SMNVEV (reference sequence). Deletions cut 7 bases from V and 4 bases from J, with 17 bases between. The CDR3 covers 14 residues. The CDR3 spells CASTRGTFMYEQYF. CDR3 DNA: TGTGCCAGCACCCGAGGGACTTTTATGTACGAGCAGTACTTC.

The CDR3 sequence is CASSVSGTSNQPQHF. CDR3 DNA sequence: TGTGCCAGCAGCGTAAGCGGGACGAGCAATCAGCCCCAGCATTTT. This chain uses TRBV9 with TRBJ1-5; maybe TRBD1 (5 bases). The V gene lost 1 base and the J gene lost 1 base, with 9 bases spanning the gap. This CDR3 comprises 15 residues. Per germline, CDR1 SGDLS and CDR2 YYNGEE.

This clone appeared once. This chain links TRBV29-1 with TRBJ2-1; D gene unclear. The germline V and J ends were trimmed by 2 bases and 0 bases, with 8 bases remaining between them. The V gene's germline CDR1 is SQVTM and CDR2 ANQGSEA. CDR3 length equals 14 residues. CDR3 DNA: TGCAGCGTTGAAAACCGAGGCTCCTACAATGAGCAGTTCTTC. Its translation: CSVENRGSYNEQFF.

The chain joins TRBV19 to TRBJ2-7; no clear D. Per the germline V gene, CDR1 is LNHDA and CDR2 is SQIVND (reference sequence). The CDR3 sequence is 13 residues long. V was cut by 1 base and J by 7 bases, with 11 bases left in between. The CDR3 loop is CASSIASSGEQYF. The DNA of the CDR3 is TGTGCCAGTAGTATAGCTTCCTCCGGGGAGCAGTACTTC.

The genes are TRBV5-4 and TRBJ1-2; 8 nucleotides align to TRBD1. The ends lost 0 bases at V and 2 bases at J; junction bases unmatched: 3. The germline CDR1 and CDR2 sequences are SGHNT and YYREEE (reference sequence). The CDR3 contains 15 residues. This CDR3 is CASSLGQGQNYGYTF. DNA of the CDR3: TGTGCCAGCAGCTTGGGACAGGGGCAGAACTATGGCTACACCTTC.

This chain connects TRBV7-9 to TRBJ1-5, with 10 bases that match TRBD1. Per the germline V gene, CDR1 is SEHNR and CDR2 is FQNEAQ (reference sequence). J gave up 7 bases and V 5 bases, and 5 bases lay outside the gene matches. CDR3 length: 14 residues. The DNA for the CDR3 is TGTGCCAGCAGCCTTAGGGACAGGGGACAGCCCCAGCATTTT. This translates into CASSLRDRGQPQHF.

The chain couples TRBV12-5 to TRBJ1-1; perhaps TRBD1 as D (6 bases). Germline CDR1 is LGHNT and CDR2 is FRNRAP. The CDR3 totals 16 residues. Trimming shortened V by 0 bases and J by 4 bases, and 15 bases separated the two germline ends. CDR3 residues: CASGLVVGRGVTEAFF. The CDR3 DNA reads as TGTGCTAGTGGTTTGGTTGTGGGCAGGGGAGTCACTGAAGCTTTCTTT.

The CDR3 loop is CASSLSERARTYEQYF. The CDR3 nucleotides read TGTGCCAGCAGCCTGTCCGAGAGGGCACGAACCTACGAGCAGTACTTC. The chain employs TRBV3-1 (or the pseudogene TRBV3-2) and TRBJ2-7; tentatively, D is TRBD2 (5 bases). The CDR3 loop spans 16 amino acids. The ends were cut back, 4 bases at V and 2 bases at J, with 18 bases in the middle. Looked up from germline, CDR1 is LGHDT and CDR2 is YNNKEL (reference sequence).

In its sample, this clone was seen once. This sequence joins TRBV7-2 and TRBJ1-1; tentative D call: TRBD1 (5 bases). The CDR3 has 15 amino acids. Germline V gene sequence: CDR1 SGHTA, CDR2 FQGNSA. The V and J ends lost 0 bases and 11 bases respectively, with 19 bases between them. CDR3 amino acids: CASSLADQSGLGAFF. Written as DNA, the CDR3 is TGTGCCAGCAGCTTAGCGGACCAGTCAGGGTTGGGGGCTTTCTTT.

This chain links TRBV27 with TRBJ2-3, with 13 bases matching TRBD2. J lost 6 bases, V lost 7 bases, and 10 bases had no gene match. From germline, CDR1 is MNHEY and CDR2 SMNVEV (reference sequence). The CDR3 totals 16 residues. The CDR3, as DNA: TGTGCCAGCATCGGACTAGCGGGAGTCCGTTGGGATACGCAGTATTTT. Protein sequence: CASIGLAGVRWDTQYF.

This chain uses TRBV12-5 with TRBJ1-4, with TRBD1 identical over 7 bases. The trim removed 5 bases at V and 6 bases at J, leaving 12 bases unmatched. This CDR3 comprises 16 residues. Per germline, CDR1 LGHNT and CDR2 FRNRAP. CDR3 nucleotide sequence: TGTGCTAGTGGTAACGGACAGGCCTCCCACTATGAAAAACTGTTTTTT. This gives the protein CASGNGQASHYEKLFF.

This clone was counted between two and nine times. This sequence joins TRBV4-1 and TRBJ2-7; TRBD1 matches 7 bases. The CDR3 is made up of 16 amino acids. The V and J ends lost 4 bases and 0 bases, in that order; junction bases with no gene match: 9. Germline loops: CDR1 MGHRA, CDR2 YSYEKL. The CDR3 DNA reads TGCGCCAGCAGCCCACTGGGACAGACAAGCTCCTACGAGCAGTACTTC. Translation: CASSPLGQTSSYEQYF.

This chain joins TRBV7-9 and TRBJ2-2; D gene ambiguous. The V end lost 5 bases, the J end lost 3 bases, and 4 bases lay between the germline ends. Germline V gene sequence: CDR1 SEHNR, CDR2 FQNEAQ (reference sequence). The CDR3 has 12 residues. The CDR3 sequence is CASSLDTGELFF. DNA for the CDR3: TGTGCCAGCAGCCTCGACACCGGGGAGCTGTTTTTT.

This clone was picked up a small number of times. The V and J genes are TRBV11-2 and TRBJ2-7; 10 bases line up with TRBD2. V shed 5 bases and J 3 bases; nucleotides not matched to a gene: 7. Germline V CDR1 and CDR2: SGHAT, FQNNGV. This CDR3 has 15 residues. The CDR3 DNA reads TGTGCCAGCAGCCTGTCACTAGCGGGGATCTACGAGCAGTACTTC. As protein: CASSLSLAGIYEQYF. The variable domain in full, with the rest retrieved from reference TRBV11-2 and TRBJ2-7, is EAGVAQSPRYKIIEKRQSVAFWCNPISGHATLYWYQQILGQGPKLLIQFQNNGVVDDSQLPKDRFSAERLKGVDSTLKIQPAKLEDSAVYLCASSLSLAGIYEQYFGPGTRLTVT.

The rearrangement links TRBV18 to TRBJ2-7; D not resolved. The CDR3 loop spans 13 amino acids. V was pared by 6 bases and J by 3 bases, with 12 bases between. Looked up from germline, CDR1 is KGHSH and CDR2 is LQKENI. CDR3 nucleotide sequence: TGTGCCAGCTCCCCCACAACCGACTACGAGCAGTACTTC. Translation: CASSPTTDYEQYF. The complete variable domain, with remaining parts taken from reference TRBV18 and TRBJ2-7, reads NAGVMQNPRHLVRRRGQEARLRCSPMKGHSHVYWYRQLPEEGLKFMVYLQKENIIDESGMPKERFSAEFPKEGPSILRIQQVVRGDSAAYFCASSPTTDYEQYFGPGTRLTVT.

This rearrangement joins TRBV7-6 to TRBJ2-7, with D possibly being TRBD1 (5 bases). This CDR3 is built from 12 residues. Between the trimmed V and J ends, which lost 6 bases and 3 bases, there was a span of 9 bases. The germline V gene encodes CDR1 SGHVS and CDR2 FNYEAQ. The CDR3: CASRGQGYEQYF. The CDR3 region has the DNA TGTGCCAGCAGAGGGCAGGGCTACGAGCAGTACTTC. Filled out from reference TRBV7-6 and TRBJ2-7, the complete variable domain reads GAGVSQSPRYKVTKRGQDVALRCDPISGHVSLYWYRQALGQGPEFLTYFNYEAQQDKSGLPNDRFSAERPEGSISTLTIQRTEQRDSAMYRCASRGQGYEQYFGPGTRLTVT.

Concerning this clone itself: Other DNA sequences in this specimen translate into the identical CDR3. V and J are TRBV7-2 and TRBJ1-1, with D unclear. Germline V gives CDR1 SGHTA, CDR2 FQGNSA. V was pared by 1 base and J by 1 base, with 4 bases between. The CDR3 sequence is 13 residues long. The CDR3 loop reads CASSLGQNTEAFF. In DNA, the CDR3 is TGTGCCAGCAGCTTAGGACAGAACACTGAAGCTTTCTTT.

This clone appeared once. The chain carries TRBV27 and TRBJ2-3; 7 bases line up with TRBD1. The CDR3 is made up of 15 amino acids. After removal of 2 bases from V and 3 bases from J, the junction contained 5 bases not matched to a gene. Germline values: CDR1 MNHEY, CDR2 SMNVEV (reference sequence). CDR3 amino acids: CASSLEGARTDTQYF. CDR3 nucleotide sequence: TGTGCCAGCAGTTTAGAGGGGGCAAGGACAGATACGCAGTATTTT.